This TCR beta chain was captured in a study of T cell responses to AZD1222 COVID-19 vaccine. Assay: immunoSEQ multiplex PCR; the TCRdb copy retains only in-frame clones and omits some. The table lists around 130,000 clones, roughly nine tenths of them singletons, with about 9.9% in the top ten. Worth noting for this clone: Its target is unknown.

The study, taken as a whole, reports: There were vaccine-associated CD4 TCRs across spike, dominant at 160-218 and 743-854. Clonal diversity was possibly underestimated; the donors were predominantly white British and more often female. In the spike-specific TCR repertoire, nearly half reportedly target unmutated variant regions. Repertoire sampling was restricted to post-peak T cell response timepoints.

The V end lost 4 bases, the J end lost 1 base, and 13 bases lay between the germline ends. This CDR3 is built from 15 residues. Looked up from germline, CDR1 is SGHAT and CDR2 is FQNNGV. The sequencing here drew on peripheral blood, taken 28 days after the second AZD1222 dose. The clonotype was recovered from an adult who received the AZD1222 COVID-19 vaccine. The chain employs TRBV11-2 and TRBJ1-1; weak D call: TRBD1 (5 bases). The CDR3 protein is CASSSYLGGNTEAFF. The CDR3 coding sequence is TGTGCCAGCAGCTCGTACCTGGGGGGGAACACTGAAGCTTTCTTT.